This entry concerns a single T cell receptor (beta chain). Its antigen is not identified. The method was immunoSEQ multiplex PCR; TCRdb's version includes in-frame clones alone and lacks a portion of them. The sample yields 70,000 to 90,000 clones, around 86% seen once. As for time point: after dendritic cell vaccination, including at tumor progression/relapse. The sample belongs to a study of glioma-infiltrating T cells after dendritic cell vaccination. V was pared by 7 bases and J by 6 bases, with 7 bases of the junction left unmatched. This CDR3 contains 13 residues. Looked up from germline, CDR1 is SGDLS and CDR2 is YYNGEE. Study results and limitations: Higher pretreatment TIL content predicted longer progression-free time and survival.

The receptor was derived from a human donor with glioblastoma. The chain has TRBV9 and TRBJ1-2, with 9 positions matching TRBD1. The source was blood, collected after dendritic cell vaccination. CDR3 nucleotide sequence: TGTGCCAGCTCAAGACAGGGGGTCGATGGCTACACCTTC. Encoded protein: CASSRQGVDGYTF.